The following is a T cell receptor beta chain sequence with its context. This clonotype was counted between two and nine times. This clone's antigen is unknown. Base quality data are lacking; no much larger clone is found one base away. The sample belongs to a study (dated by TCRdb to between 2015 and 2016). Some background on the complete study: Whether tumor-infiltrating Tregs in breast cancer are recruited from blood Tregs or converted in situ from other CD4+ T cell subsets was tested.

Cells that were CD4+CD25+CD127-/low were isolated as Tregs. Tregs, naive and memory CD4+ T cells from tumor, blood and ipsilateral draining lymph nodes of a handful of breast cancer patients underwent full-length TCR alpha and beta sequencing. Tumor tissue and lymph nodes obtained from ipsilateral axillary dissection were perfused with PBS, minced and then digested with collagenase I and hyaluronidase. A purity exceeding 90% was confirmed by FACS for the sorted cell populations. Including the terminal cysteine and phenylalanine, the CDR3 comprises 13 residues. The sequence is cut down to CDR3 DNA, 39 bases in frame from base 1. From V the trimming removes 7 bases and from J it removes 3 bases, while the gene matches leave 5 bases of the junction unaccounted for. The study at large found these results: The greatest overlap of tumor-infiltrating Treg TCR alpha and beta sequences was with tumor naive CD4+ T cells, followed next by blood naive CD4+ T cells. Tumor memory CD4+ T cell TCR gene usage was found to cluster with blood and lymph node memory CD4+ cells and with lymph node naive CD4+ cells. The validation in the larger cohort was limited to a single TCR beta V-J rearrangement instead of whole repertoires.

Full-length TCR variable regions were amplified by 5' RACE PCR with constant-region reverse primers, followed by semi-nested PCR with Nested Universal Primer A. Using the ReliaPrep RNA Cell Miniprep System, total RNA was extracted, and the SMARTer RACE 5'/3' Kit was then used to reverse transcribe the RNA into 5'RACE-ready cDNA. Full-length TCR alpha and beta libraries were barcoded with multiplex adaptors and sequenced on an Illumina MiSeq. The source study handled its data this way. For each of nine subset-tissue groups, sequencing data from the five patients were pooled, and the groups were compared by unsupervised clustering of TCR gene usage. The Morisita-Horn index was used to calculate repertoire similarity, with shared sequences weighted by how much each contributed to each repertoire. In TCRdb, the public reads were trimmed at Q25 with fastp and aligned with MiXCR, with productive beta chains retained. When rows share a CDR3 protein, they turn into one entry using the most common DNA and genes. The authors' filters were not applied to this entry. The sample has some 12,000 distinct CDR3 sequences on record, 51% of them singletons. Jointly, the top ten make up around 11% of the sample.

This sequence was found in a female donor with breast cancer. Recombination linked TRBV12-3 or TRBV12-4 to TRBJ1-2; 7 of the junction bases match TRBD1. The sequencing input was tumor-infiltrating Tregs sorted from the breast tumor. The CDR3 here reads CASTPGTDYGYTF. The DNA sequence reads TGTGCCAGCACCCCCGGGACAGACTATGGCTACACCTTC.